Below are 32 T cell receptor beta chains sequenced from a single sample in a study of T cell repertoires in cytomegalovirus infection. One entry per CDR3 protein, called by TCRdb with MiXCR from the reads. The sample lists 750,000 to 950,000 distinct CDR3 sequences; roughly 28% were seen once. Antigen specificity for these receptors is unknown. Sequences were derived from cultured CD8+ T cells from PBMCs, sampled from culture after CMV antigen stimulation. The receptors originated from a human donor in good health (CMV status not recorded). Some clones in this sample may be carry-over from other donors' samples.

This clonotype showed up many times. This chain uses TRBV7-8 with TRBJ1-4, with TRBD1 matching over 7 bases. The length of the CDR3 is 14 residues. Germline V gene sequence: CDR1 SGHVS, CDR2 FQNEAQ. The V gene end was trimmed by 4 bases and the J gene end by 7 bases; junction bases not matched to a gene: 6. This CDR3 reads CASSSGRGREKLFF. CDR3 coding DNA: TGTGCCAGCAGCTCCGGGAGGGGGCGTGAAAAACTGTTTTTT.

The chain links TRBV27 to TRBJ2-1, with 9 bases aligning to TRBD1. There are 16 residues in the CDR3. Germline CDR1 MNHEY, CDR2 SMNVEV (reference sequence). The junction had 9 bases not matched to a gene; V was cut back by 5 bases and J by 4 bases. CDR3 amino acids: CASSLPGTGIYNEQFF. For the CDR3, the DNA is TGTGCCAGCAGTCTCCCCGGGACAGGGATTTACAATGAGCAGTTCTTC.

The chain employs TRBV4-1 and TRBJ2-4, with 7 positions matching TRBD1. The germline gives CDR1 MGHRA, CDR2 YSYEKL. Trimming at V came to 3 bases and at J to 11 bases, leaving 4 bases not matched to a gene. This CDR3 is built from 12 residues. CDR3 in DNA: TGCGCCAGCAGCCAGCTGGGGACAGTTCAGTACTTC. It yields the protein CASSQLGTVQYF.

V gene TRBV5-3 combines with J gene TRBJ1-1; 7 bases fit TRBD1. TRBV5-3 counts as an open reading frame of uncertain function. This CDR3 is 15 amino acids long. V shed 8 bases, J shed 0 bases, and the junction held 10 bases outside the gene matches. The CDR3 region is CASRGTPNMNTEAFF. The CDR3 DNA is TGTGCCAGCAGGGGGACTCCGAACATGAACACTGAAGCTTTCTTT.

This clonotype was detected many times. The chain couples TRBV7-8 to TRBJ2-1, with 7 bases that match TRBD1. Per the germline V gene, CDR1 is SGHVS and CDR2 is FQNEAQ. The V gene end was trimmed by 8 bases and the J gene end by 9 bases; junction bases not matched to a gene: 16. The CDR3 length is 15 residues. The CDR3 loop reads CASGEGGLVLREQFF. The DNA of the CDR3 is TGTGCCAGCGGAGAAGGGGGCCTTGTGTTGCGTGAGCAGTTCTTC. Filled out from reference TRBV7-8 and TRBJ2-1, the complete variable domain reads GAGVSQSPRYKVAKRGQDVALRCDPISGHVSLFWYQQALGQGPEFLTYFQNEAQLDKSGLPSDRFFAERPEGSVSTLKIQRTQQEDSAVYLCASGEGGLVLREQFFGPGTRLTVL.

This clonotype has only one observation. Germline is not matched at one junction end, which may reflect a read error. The chain recombines TRBV19 with TRBJ2-1, with D perhaps TRBD1 or TRBD2 (6 bases each). The V gene's germline CDR1 is LNHDA and CDR2 SQIVND (reference sequence). CDR3 size: 15 residues. CDR3 DNA: TGTACCAGTAGTATCGACGGGGGCCCCTACAATGAGCAGTTCTTC. Its translation is CTSSIDGGPYNEQFF. Complete variable domain (other parts from reference TRBV19 and TRBJ2-1): DGGITQSPKYLFRKEGQNVTLSCEQNLNHDAMYWYRQDPGQGLRLIYYSQIVNDFQKGDIAEGYSVSREKKESFPLTVTSAQKNPTAFYLCTSSIDGGPYNEQFFGPGTRLTVL.

This clonotype was picked up a small number of times. The V gene is TRBV20-1, the J gene TRBJ1-6; D gene ambiguous. Germline CDR1 is DFQATT and CDR2 is SNEGSKA (reference sequence). This CDR3 has 17 amino acids. CDR3 residues: CSDYRRPSSSYNSPLHF. The CDR3 coding sequence is TGCAGCGACTACAGACGCCCATCGAGCTCCTATAATTCACCCCTCCACTTT.

This clonotype was counted only a few times. The CDR3 DNA follows: TGTGCCACCAGTGATCCCACTAGCGGTGAAGAGACCCAGTACTTC. This translates into CATSDPTSGEETQYF. The chain combines TRBV24-1 with TRBJ2-5, with 8 positions matching TRBD2. The CDR3 is 15 residues long. Germline trimming cut 3 bases from V and 3 bases from J; bases unmatched to any gene: 5. Germline CDR1 KGHDR, CDR2 SFDVKD.

The chain uses TRBV4-1 and TRBJ2-5; no clear D gene. The CDR3 length is 13 residues. Trimming pared 1 base from V and 1 base from J, leaving 4 bases between. Germline CDR1 reads MGHRA; CDR2 reads YSYEKL. The CDR3, as DNA: TGCGCCAGCAGCCAAGTGGGCCAAGAGACCCAGTACTTC. It is translated as CASSQVGQETQYF.

There are many counts of this clonotype. This chain joins TRBV7-2 and TRBJ2-7; possibly TRBD2 for D (5 bases). CDR3 length equals 13 residues. The V end was cut by 7 bases, the J end by 6 bases, with 16 bases between. From germline, CDR1 is SGHTA and CDR2 FQGNSA. DNA for the CDR3: TGTGCCAGCACCCCGTACGACTACGGCGAGCAGTACTTC. Its protein product is CASTPYDYGEQYF.

Ten or more counts support this clonotype. This chain joins TRBV6-6 and TRBJ2-7, with TRBD1 matching over 12 bases. This CDR3 has 16 amino acids. The ends lost 4 bases at V and 6 bases at J; junction bases unmatched: 10. Germline V gene data show CDR1 as MNHNY and CDR2 as SVGAGI (reference sequence). The CDR3 nucleotides read TGTGCCAGCAGTTTCGATCCCGGGACAGGGGGCCTCGAGCAGTACTTC. Encoded protein: CASSFDPGTGGLEQYF.

Only one count was recorded for this clonotype. The rearrangement joins TRBV2 to TRBJ2-7, with D tentatively TRBD1 (6 bases). V was clipped by 4 bases and J by 0 bases, with 13 bases between them. CDR1 is SNHLY and CDR2 is FYNNEI in the germline V gene. The CDR3 spans 15 residues. The CDR3: CASSADSMSSYEQYV. The DNA of the CDR3 is TGTGCCAGCAGTGCGGACAGCATGAGCTCCTACGAGCAGTACGTC.

The rearrangement joins TRBV7-3 to TRBJ2-3; 9 nucleotides agree with TRBD1. J was trimmed by 5 bases and V by 5 bases; bases with no gene match: 8. CDR3 length: 15 amino acids. The V gene's germline CDR1 is SGHTA and CDR2 FQGTGA. CDR3 nucleotides: TGTGCCAGCAGCCCGGGACAGGGTTCAGTAGATACGCAGTATTTT. Its translation is CASSPGQGSVDTQYF.

A remark on this clonotype: A much larger clone sits a single nucleotide away, making a read error possible. The final CDR3 position lacks the conserved phenylalanine or tryptophan, pointing to a likely read error. The gene calls are TRBV7-2 and TRBJ1-5; no clear D. The CDR3 is 15 residues long. The ends were cut back, 1 base at V and 1 base at J, with 8 bases in the middle. Germline values: CDR1 SGHTA, CDR2 FQGNSA. The CDR3 here is CASSLEAGSNQPQHL. In DNA, the CDR3 is TGTGCCAGCAGCTTAGAGGCAGGAAGCAATCAGCCCCAGCATCTT.

In its sample, this clonotype was seen many times. The chain uses TRBV7-9 and TRBJ1-1; D is unresolved. The V gene's germline CDR1 is SEHNR and CDR2 FQNEAQ (reference sequence). V lost 4 bases, J lost 1 base, and 13 bases lay in between. The CDR3 is 15 amino acids. In DNA, the CDR3 is TGTGCCAGCAGCTCCCGGGCCGGGCGGAACACTGAAGCTTTCTTT. Encoded protein: CASSSRAGRNTEAFF.

This sequence joins TRBV4-1 and TRBJ1-3, with TRBD1 matching over 10 bases. The CDR3 length is 15 residues. The germline CDR1 and CDR2 sequences are MGHRA and YSYEKL. The junction had 4 bases not matched to a gene; V was cut back by 1 base and J by 7 bases. This CDR3 is CASSQGQGARNTIYF. DNA for the CDR3: TGCGCCAGCAGCCAAGGACAGGGGGCACGGAACACCATATATTTT.

This clonotype was observed many times. This sequence joins TRBV7-9 and TRBJ1-1; possibly TRBD1 for D (5 bases). Per germline, CDR1 SEHNR and CDR2 FQNEAQ (reference sequence). V lost 3 bases to trimming and J lost 3 bases, with 11 bases between them. The CDR3 is made up of 14 amino acids. The CDR3 loop reads CASSFEGRDTEAFF. As DNA, the CDR3 is TGTGCCAGCAGCTTTGAGGGGAGAGACACTGAAGCTTTCTTT.

The table lists this clonotype with a count of one. This chain uses TRBV11-2 with TRBJ1-1; the D gene is possibly TRBD1 (5 bases). This CDR3 comprises 13 residues. Trimming cost V 5 bases and J 3 bases, with 10 bases left between them. The germline V gene has CDR1 SGHAT and CDR2 FQNNGV. CDR3 DNA: TGTGCCAGCAGCGGAGGGACGGACACTGAAGCTTTCTTT. Amino acid sequence: CASSGGTDTEAFF.

The sample holds a few counts of this clonotype. The CDR3 nucleotides are TGTGCCAGCAGCTTCGACAGGGTCAACCAGCCCCAGCATTTT. Its translation: CASSFDRVNQPQHF. The rearrangement joins TRBV7-8 to TRBJ1-5, with 7 bases lining up with TRBD1. With 3 bases clipped from V and 7 bases from J, the junction kept 6 bases outside the gene matches. From germline, CDR1 is SGHVS and CDR2 FQNEAQ. The CDR3 has 14 amino acids.

There are many counts of this clonotype. The chain links TRBV7-9 to TRBJ1-2; 7 bases align to TRBD1. This CDR3 spans 15 amino acids. CDR1 is SEHNR, CDR2 FQNEAQ, per germline (reference sequence). The V and J ends lost 0 bases and 3 bases, in that order; junction bases with no gene match: 4. This CDR3 reads CASSLARTGDYGYTF. The DNA of the CDR3 is TGTGCCAGCAGCTTAGCTAGGACAGGCGACTATGGCTACACCTTC.

The chain employs TRBV9 and TRBJ2-3; D not certain. The germline gives CDR1 SGDLS, CDR2 YYNGEE. CDR3 size: 14 residues. V was trimmed by 0 bases and J by 0 bases, leaving 5 bases between them. The CDR3: CASSVAVSTDTQYF. The CDR3 DNA is TGTGCCAGCAGCGTAGCCGTGAGCACAGATACGCAGTATTTT.

Ten or more counts support this clonotype. The chain links TRBV7-8 to TRBJ2-2; D call uncertain. CDR1 and CDR2 from the germline V gene are SGHVS and FQNEAQ. The germline V and J ends were trimmed by 5 bases and 0 bases, with 16 bases remaining between them. This CDR3 has 17 residues. CDR3 coding DNA: TGTGCCAGCAGCCACCCTCCGGTACATTCGAACACCGGGGAGCTGTTTTTT. It specifies CASSHPPVHSNTGELFF.

In its sample, this clonotype was seen a few times. The chain couples TRBV19 to TRBJ1-5; 8 bases map to TRBD1. With 10 bases clipped from V and 6 bases from J, the junction kept 11 bases outside the gene matches. The CDR3 consists of 14 residues. The germline V gene has CDR1 LNHDA and CDR2 SQIVND (reference sequence). CDR3 region: CATLGQAAGQPQHF. The DNA for the CDR3 is TGTGCCACCCTGGGACAGGCGGCGGGTCAGCCCCAGCATTTT.

The chain recombines TRBV4-1 with TRBJ1-1; tentatively, D is TRBD1 (6 bases). Deletions cut 3 bases from V and 1 base from J, with 12 bases between. Germline V CDR1 and CDR2: MGHRA, YSYEKL. CDR3 length: 15 residues. The CDR3 loop reads CASSHPWGQNTEAFF. The CDR3 region has the DNA TGCGCCAGCAGCCACCCGTGGGGGCAGAACACTGAAGCTTTCTTT.

This clonotype was counted a few times. The rearrangement joins TRBV6-5 to TRBJ2-2; D gene unclear. The CDR3 spans 12 residues. Germline CDR1 reads MNHEY; CDR2 reads SVGAGI. V was trimmed by 5 bases and J by 14 bases, leaving 15 bases between them. CDR3 sequence (DNA): TGTGCCAGCAGTCCGGACCGGGTCAGACTGTTTTTT. This gives the protein CASSPDRVRLFF.

V gene TRBV20-1 combines with J gene TRBJ1-5, with 9 nucleotides matching TRBD1. Germline values: CDR1 DFQATT, CDR2 SNEGSKA (reference sequence). Trimming at V came to 4 bases and at J to 0 bases, leaving 7 bases not matched to a gene. The CDR3 is 16 residues long. CDR3 DNA sequence: TGCAGTGCTAAAGAGGACAGGGGCTATAGCAATCAGCCCCAGCATTTT. This translates into CSAKEDRGYSNQPQHF.

This clonotype was recorded a few times. The chain uses TRBV6-5 and TRBJ2-7; TRBD2 might be the D (7 bases). The length of the CDR3 is 13 residues. Germline V gene sequence: CDR1 MNHEY, CDR2 SVGAGI. Trimming left V 6 bases short and J 3 bases short, with 12 bases between. CDR3 sequence (DNA): TGTGCCAGCAGAGGGGGGGGGGTCTACGAGCAGTACTTC. It translates to CASRGGGVYEQYF.

The chain joins TRBV7-6 to TRBJ2-2, with 9 bases that match TRBD2. There are 20 residues in the CDR3. Per the germline V gene, CDR1 is SGHVS and CDR2 is FNYEAQ. V dropped 6 bases and J dropped 2; count of bases not matched to a gene: 19. The CDR3 loop reads CASRSLPGRETSGNTGELFF. The DNA of the CDR3 is TGTGCCAGCAGATCACTCCCGGGGAGGGAGACTAGCGGTAACACCGGGGAGCTGTTTTTT.

This clonotype has only a few counts. The chain joins TRBV19 to TRBJ1-5, with unresolved D. The germline V gene encodes CDR1 LNHDA and CDR2 SQIVND (reference sequence). V was trimmed by 7 bases and J by 5 bases, leaving 12 bases between them. The CDR3 extends over 13 amino acids. The DNA for the CDR3 is TGTGCCAGTAAAGGGCCCTTTTATCAGCCCCAGCATTTT. Its translation is CASKGPFYQPQHF.

The chain recombines TRBV27 with TRBJ2-7; D might be TRBD1 or TRBD2, each matching 5 bases. This CDR3 has 16 amino acids. V was shortened by 2 bases and J by 1 base, with 15 bases between the two germline ends. In germline, CDR1 is MNHEY, CDR2 SMNVEV (reference sequence). The CDR3, as DNA: TGTGCCAGCAGTTTAAATGCCGGGACGGATTCCTACGAGCAGTACTTC. Its translation is CASSLNAGTDSYEQYF.

This chain joins TRBV7-4 and TRBJ2-3; 12 bases line up with TRBD2. This CDR3 region has 16 residues. Germline V CDR1 and CDR2: SGHVT, SQSDAQ. The V segment lost 5 bases and the J segment 2 bases; nucleotides outside the gene matches: 5. The CDR3 is CASSAPSGGATDTQYF. The CDR3 DNA is TGTGCCAGCAGCGCACCTAGCGGGGGGGCCACAGATACGCAGTATTTT.

This clonotype came up many times. V is TRBV7-6 and J is TRBJ2-1; tentative D call: TRBD1 (6 bases). V lost 5 bases and J lost 0, with 20 bases in between. This CDR3 spans 18 amino acids. The germline CDR1 and CDR2 sequences are SGHVS and FNYEAQ. The CDR3 reads CASSPEARGESSYNEQFF. The DNA for the CDR3 is TGTGCCAGCAGCCCGGAGGCCAGGGGCGAGAGCTCCTACAATGAGCAGTTCTTC.